A single sample gave rise to the 32 T cell receptor beta chains below, sequenced in a study of blood T cell repertoires in COVID-19. Sequencing used immunoSEQ multiplex PCR; TCRdb keeps in-frame clones, though not all of them. Found here are some 100,000 clones, 70% to 90% of them singletons; the top ten hold 18%. Material for sequencing was peripheral blood. All receptors derive from a woman aged 55-69 years with acute or convalescent COVID-19.

The V call is TRBV28, the J call TRBJ2-7, with 10 nucleotides matching TRBD1. The V segment lost 5 bases and the J segment 6 bases; nucleotides outside the gene matches: 10. The CDR3 contains 15 residues. CDR1 is MDHEN, CDR2 SYDVKM, per germline. The CDR3 protein is CASSVPGQGSVEQYF. The CDR3 bases are TGTGCCAGCAGTGTACCGGGACAGGGGTCCGTCGAGCAGTACTTC. The full variable domain, completed using reference TRBV28 and TRBJ2-7, is DVKVTQSSRYLVKRTGEKVFLECVQDMDHENMFWYRQDPGLGLRLIYFSYDVKMKEKGDIPEGYSVSREKKERFSLILESASTNQTSMYLCASSVPGQGSVEQYFGPGTRLTVT.

This clone was detected only a few times. The V gene is TRBV2, the J gene TRBJ1-5; 10 nucleotides align to TRBD1. CDR1 and CDR2 from the germline V gene are SNHLY and FYNNEI. The CDR3 sequence is 13 residues long. J lost 6 bases, V lost 4 bases, and 0 bases had no gene match. CDR3 DNA sequence: TGTGCCAGCAGTGGACAGGGGGCTCAGCCCCAGCATTTT. Residues: CASSGQGAQPQHF. Drawing the rest from reference TRBV2 and TRBJ1-5, the complete variable domain is EPEVTQTPSHQVTQMGQEVILRCVPISNHLYFYWYRQILGQKVEFLVSFYNNEISEKSEIFDDQFSVERPDGSNFTLKIRSTKLEDSAMYFCASSGQGAQPQHFGDGTRLSIL.

The chain combines TRBV5-6 with TRBJ2-3; 11 nucleotides align to TRBD1. J was trimmed by 1 base and V by 4 bases; bases with no gene match: 5. CDR3 size: 16 residues. Germline V gene data show CDR1 as SGHDT and CDR2 as YYEEEE. The CDR3 spells CASSGTGQGGTDTQYF. Written as DNA, the CDR3 is TGTGCCAGCAGCGGGACGGGACAGGGGGGCACAGATACGCAGTATTTT.

The chain recombines TRBV10-1 with TRBJ1-6, with 7 bases aligning to TRBD1. The V gene's germline CDR1 is WNHNN and CDR2 SYGVQD (reference sequence). V lost 1 base, J lost 7 bases, and 4 bases stayed unmatched. The CDR3 is 15 residues long. CDR3 sequence: CASSEFVGGNSPLHF. The CDR3 nucleotides are TGCGCCAGCAGTGAGTTCGTAGGGGGCAATTCACCCCTCCACTTT.

This rearrangement joins TRBV20-1 to TRBJ1-4; 7 positions match TRBD1. CDR1 is DFQATT and CDR2 is SNEGSKA in the germline V gene (reference sequence). The J segment lost 7 bases and the V segment lost 3 bases, leaving 5 bases of the junction unmatched. The CDR3 sequence is 13 residues long. CDR3 coding DNA: TGCAGTGCTAGTGGGAACAGGGGTGAAAAACTGTTTTTT. Its protein is CSASGNRGEKLFF.

V gene TRBV5-6 combines with J gene TRBJ1-1, with D perhaps matching TRBD1 (6 bases). Trimming left V 3 bases short and J 0 bases short, with 12 bases between. The CDR3 loop spans 15 amino acids. CDR1 is SGHDT, CDR2 YYEEEE, per germline. The CDR3 protein is CASSYPDSLNTEAFF. In nucleotides, the CDR3 is TGTGCCAGCAGCTACCCGGACAGTTTGAACACTGAAGCTTTCTTT. The variable domain in full, completed from reference TRBV5-6 and TRBJ1-1, reads DAGVTQSPTHLIKTRGQQVTLRCSPKSGHDTVSWYQQALGQGPQFIFQYYEEEERQRGNFPDRFSGHQFPNYSSELNVNALLLGDSALYLCASSYPDSLNTEAFFGQGTRLTVV.

This chain uses TRBV19 with TRBJ2-3; D is unresolved. The CDR3 contains 12 residues. Per the germline V gene, CDR1 is LNHDA and CDR2 is SQIVND (reference sequence). V lost 10 bases, J lost 3 bases, and 11 bases lay in between. The CDR3, as DNA: TGTGCCAAATACTGGAGTACAGATACGCAGTATTTT. It translates to CAKYWSTDTQYF. Together with reference TRBV19 and TRBJ2-3, the CDR3 gives the full variable domain: DGGITQSPKYLFRKEGQNVTLSCEQNLNHDAMYWYRQDPGQGLRLIYYSQIVNDFQKGDIAEGYSVSREKKESFPLTVTSAQKNPTAFYLCAKYWSTDTQYFGPGTRLTVL.

The chain couples TRBV6-1 to TRBJ2-3, with 8 nucleotides matching TRBD2. This CDR3 region has 14 residues. V lost 2 bases to trimming and J lost 6 bases; unmatched junction nucleotides: 4. The germline V gene encodes CDR1 MNHNS and CDR2 SASEGT. In DNA form, the CDR3 reads TGTGCCAGCAGTGAAAGCATAGCGGGGGATACGCAGTATTTT. Residues: CASSESIAGDTQYF.

The CDR3 bases are TGTGCCAGCAGTGAACAGTCAAGCTCCTACAATGAGCAGTTCTTC. It yields the protein CASSEQSSSYNEQFF. V usage is TRBV28 and J usage is TRBJ2-1; D unclear. Per germline, CDR1 MDHEN and CDR2 SYDVKM. Trimming removed 5 bases at V and 0 bases at J, with 11 bases between. The length of the CDR3 is 15 residues.

This clone was counted only a few times. The CDR3 sequence is CASTGTGSGNTIYF. In nucleotides, the CDR3 is TGTGCCAGCACCGGGACAGGATCTGGAAACACCATATATTTT. The genes are TRBV9 and TRBJ1-3, with TRBD1 identical over 8 bases. The CDR3 loop spans 14 amino acids. Germline V lookup: CDR1 SGDLS, CDR2 YYNGEE. With V trimmed by 6 bases and J by 1 base, 3 bases remained unmatched.

The chain is built from TRBV7-2 and TRBJ2-3, with D unresolved. CDR3 length: 12 residues. Per the germline V gene, CDR1 is SGHTA and CDR2 is FQGNSA. V dropped 4 bases and J dropped 0 bases, with 2 bases sitting between them. CDR3 amino acids: CASSSSTDTQYF. DNA for the CDR3: TGTGCCAGCAGCTCGAGCACAGATACGCAGTATTTT.

This rearrangement joins TRBV7-9 to TRBJ1-1; 9 bases line up with TRBD1. The CDR3 covers 13 residues. The V gene end was trimmed by 4 bases and the J gene end by 10 bases; junction bases not matched to a gene: 7. Germline CDR1 SEHNR, CDR2 FQNEAQ (reference sequence). The CDR3 region is CASSYGQGRGAFF. The DNA of the CDR3 is TGTGCCAGCAGCTACGGACAGGGGAGGGGAGCTTTCTTT.

The genes are TRBV3-1 (or the pseudogene TRBV3-2) and TRBJ2-3; D gene unclear. V lost 4 bases to trimming and J lost 0 bases, with 8 bases between them. CDR1 and CDR2 from the germline V gene are LGHDT and YNNKEL (reference sequence). The CDR3 loop spans 14 amino acids. The CDR3 loop reads CASSPSESTDTQYF. In DNA, the CDR3 is TGTGCCAGCAGCCCCAGCGAAAGCACAGATACGCAGTATTTT.

A single count supports this clone. This chain joins TRBV5-1 and TRBJ2-5, with TRBD2 matching over 10 bases. The germline V gene has CDR1 SGHRS and CDR2 YFSETQ. Trimming cost V 3 bases and J 13 bases; bases outside gene matches: 6. The CDR3 has 12 residues. CDR3 nucleotide sequence: TGCGCCAGCAGCTCAGCGGGGGGGCCGTTGTACTTC. Encoded protein: CASSSAGGPLYF. The full variable domain, with the rest looked up from reference TRBV5-1 and TRBJ2-5, is KAGVTQTPRYLIKTRGQQVTLSCSPISGHRSVSWYQQTPGQGLQFLFEYFSETQRNKGNFPGRFSGRQFSNSRSEMNVSTLELGDSALYLCASSSAGGPLYFGPGTRLLVL.

This clone occurred once. This sequence joins TRBV12-3 or TRBV12-4 and TRBJ2-5, with unresolved D. The CDR3 is 13 amino acids. Trimming removed 5 bases from V and 4 bases from J, with 11 bases in between. This CDR3 reads CASSPPGIETQYF. CDR3 coding DNA: TGTGCCAGCAGTCCTCCAGGAATAGAGACCCAGTACTTC.

The chain has TRBV3-1 (or the pseudogene TRBV3-2) and TRBJ1-2, with D maybe TRBD1 (6 bases). The CDR3 runs to 14 residues. V lost 2 bases, J lost 2 bases, and 9 bases lay in between. Germline-derived CDR1 and CDR2 are LGHDT and YNNKEL (reference sequence). The CDR3 DNA reads as TGTGCCAGCAGCCAAAACAGGGACAACTATGGCTACACCTTC. Translated, it gives CASSQNRDNYGYTF.

This chain joins TRBV7-3 and TRBJ1-5; no definite D call. This CDR3 region has 13 residues. Germline V gene data show CDR1 as SGHTA and CDR2 as FQGTGA. Trimming cost V 2 bases and J 5 bases, with 7 bases left between them. CDR3 sequence: CASSLDTDQPQHF. The CDR3 nucleotides are TGTGCCAGCAGCTTAGACACAGATCAGCCCCAGCATTTT.

The rearrangement uses TRBV2 and TRBJ1-2; D unresolved. Trimming left V 6 bases short and J 4 bases short, with 6 bases between. The germline V gene encodes CDR1 SNHLY and CDR2 FYNNEI. The CDR3 totals 11 residues. In DNA form, the CDR3 reads TGTGCCAGCAGGGAGGCCTATGGCTACACCTTC. The encoded protein is CASREAYGYTF.

The CDR3 DNA follows: TGTGCCAGCAGTATACCCACAGGGGCGAACACTGAAGCTTTCTTT. Its protein product is CASSIPTGANTEAFF. The chain carries TRBV28 and TRBJ1-1; 7 bases line up with TRBD1. The CDR3 loop spans 15 amino acids. Germline CDR1 is MDHEN and CDR2 is SYDVKM. V was clipped by 5 bases and J by 1 base; unmatched bases: 7.

The rearrangement links TRBV9 to TRBJ2-2; D ambiguous. Trimming left V 2 bases short and J 4 bases short, with 9 bases between. Germline assignment: CDR1 SGDLS and CDR2 YYNGEE. This CDR3 comprises 14 residues. The CDR3 nucleotides read TGTGCCAGCAGCGTGGCATTGATCACCGGGGAGCTGTTTTTT. As protein: CASSVALITGELFF.

V usage is TRBV23-1 and J usage is TRBJ2-5; 9 bases are shared with TRBD2. TRBV23-1 is flagged as an ORF with uncertain function. Losses at the gene ends were 4 bases for V and 7 bases for J; bases not matched to a gene: 13. The CDR3 runs to 16 residues. The CDR3 DNA is TGCGCCAGCAGTCCCACGTTTTGCGGGGGGGCCGCGACCCAGTACTTC. This encodes CASSPTFCGGAATQYF.

The chain joins TRBV28 to TRBJ2-2; 7 bases align to TRBD1. The germline CDR1 and CDR2 sequences are MDHEN and SYDVKM. V lost 5 bases and J lost 2; bases outside the gene matches: 5. The CDR3 runs 15 residues. CDR3 nucleotides: TGTGCCAGCAGTAATGACAGGGTCAACACCGGGGAGCTGTTTTTT. Translation gives CASSNDRVNTGELFF.

The rearrangement links TRBV18 to TRBJ2-2, with TRBD1 matching 7 bases. The CDR3 has 17 amino acids. J gave up 0 bases and V 4 bases, and 8 bases lay outside the gene matches. Germline V gene data show CDR1 as KGHSH and CDR2 as LQKENI. The DNA of the CDR3 is TGTGCCAGCTCACAAGGATCCGGGACAGCGAACACCGGGGAGCTGTTTTTT. Its protein product is CASSQGSGTANTGELFF.

The chain joins TRBV9 to TRBJ1-6; 12 bases are a match to TRBD1. The germline V gene has CDR1 SGDLS and CDR2 YYNGEE. The CDR3 runs to 15 residues. The ends lost 0 bases at V and 10 bases at J; junction bases unmatched: 2. The CDR3 spells CASSVGDRGLSPLHF. CDR3 nucleotide sequence: TGTGCCAGCAGCGTAGGGGACAGGGGGCTGTCACCCCTCCACTTT.

The chain employs TRBV5-1 and TRBJ1-2; D is ambiguous. The germline V gene has CDR1 SGHRS and CDR2 YFSETQ. The V gene lost 4 bases and the J gene lost 1 base, with 11 bases spanning the gap. The CDR3 extends over 14 amino acids. This chain's CDR3 is CASSQEGHNYGYTF. The CDR3, as DNA: TGCGCCAGCAGCCAAGAGGGCCATAACTATGGCTACACCTTC. Combining the CDR3 with reference TRBV5-1 and TRBJ1-2 gives the whole variable domain KAGVTQTPRYLIKTRGQQVTLSCSPISGHRSVSWYQQTPGQGLQFLFEYFSETQRNKGNFPGRFSGRQFSNSRSEMNVSTLELGDSALYLCASSQEGHNYGYTFGSGTRLTVV.

The genes are TRBV6-2 or TRBV6-3 and TRBJ1-4; D call uncertain. The CDR3 is 15 residues long. Germline CDR1 MNHEY, CDR2 SVGEGT. V dropped 5 bases and J dropped 5 bases, with 15 bases sitting between them. This CDR3 reads CASSDAVASNEKLFF. The CDR3 DNA follows: TGTGCCAGCAGTGACGCCGTAGCCAGCAATGAAAAACTGTTTTTT.

A single count supports this clone. This sequence joins TRBV5-6 and TRBJ1-2; D remains unclear. This CDR3 has 12 residues. CDR1 and CDR2 (germline): SGHDT, YYEEEE. V was shortened by 4 bases and J by 5 bases, with 9 bases between the two germline ends. The CDR3 nucleotides read TGTGCCAGCAGCAAGGACTTTTATGGCTACACCTTC. This translates into CASSKDFYGYTF.

The rearrangement joins TRBV6-6 to TRBJ1-3, with TRBD1 as a possible D gene (6 bases). Trimming removed 6 bases at V and 2 bases at J, with 11 bases between. Germline V CDR1 and CDR2: MNHNY, SVGAGI (reference sequence). The CDR3 contains 14 residues. CDR3 nucleotide sequence: TGTGCCAGCAGCTTCCGGGACACTGGAAACACCATATATTTT. As protein: CASSFRDTGNTIYF.

The chain is built from TRBV3-1 (or the pseudogene TRBV3-2) and TRBJ2-7; 11 bases are shared with TRBD1. The CDR3 sequence is 14 residues long. V gave up 5 bases and J gave up 4 bases; unmatched junction bases: 4. Per germline, CDR1 LGHDT and CDR2 YNNKEL (reference sequence). The DNA of the CDR3 is TGTGCCAGCAGCTTTGGGACAGGGGGATACGAGCAGTACTTC. Protein: CASSFGTGGYEQYF.

This clone was seen a handful of times. This chain joins TRBV30 and TRBJ1-5; 7 nucleotides line up with TRBD1. V shed 2 bases, J shed 5 bases, and the junction held 12 bases outside the gene matches. Per the germline V gene, CDR1 is GTSNPN and CDR2 is SVGIG (reference sequence). The length of the CDR3 is 16 residues. CDR3 in amino acids: CAWSSMGGQADQPQHF. DNA of the CDR3: TGTGCCTGGAGTTCCATGGGAGGACAGGCCGATCAGCCCCAGCATTTT.

The chain links TRBV30 to TRBJ1-1, with D perhaps matching TRBD1 (5 bases). Deletions cut 3 bases from V and 3 bases from J, with 11 bases between. The germline V gene encodes CDR1 GTSNPN and CDR2 SVGIG (reference sequence). The CDR3 extends over 13 amino acids. The CDR3 loop is CAWRAGPYTEAFF. The CDR3, as DNA: TGTGCCTGGAGAGCGGGGCCCTACACTGAAGCTTTCTTT.

The genes are TRBV28 and TRBJ1-2; 7 bases are a match to TRBD1. Germline assignment: CDR1 MDHEN and CDR2 SYDVKM. The V segment lost 7 bases and the J segment 4 bases; nucleotides outside the gene matches: 9. CDR3 length equals 14 residues. CDR3 protein: CASTTTGTVYGYTF. CDR3 in DNA: TGTGCCAGCACTACTACCGGGACAGTCTATGGCTACACCTTC.